Listed below are T cell receptor beta chains from one sample, sequenced in a study of regulatory T cells in long-lasting Graves disease. One entry per CDR3 protein results from TCRdb running MiXCR on the multiplex PCR reads. The data hold about 460,000 distinct CDR3 sequences, with approximately 23% observed a single time. The sample here was peripheral blood mononuclear cells (PBMCs), taken when the disease was refractory, from a patient treated with antithyroid drugs. These receptors all stem from a female donor with Graves disease. The CDR3 runs from the conserved cysteine through the conserved F or W. A D gene is named only where the DNA matches it firmly. Clone size is not always given. Where it is, it says once, few, many or a class for expanded clones.

d_gene	len	j_gene	v_gene	abundance	CDR3aa	CDR3nt
-	16	TRBJ1-2	TRBV6-1	many	CASTPAGITPNYGYTF	TGTGCCAGCACTCCCGCGGGGATTACCCCTAACTATGGCTACACCTTC
-	14	TRBJ1-1	TRBV9	-	CASSERMRNTEAFF	TGTGCCAGCAGCGAACGGATGCGGAACACTGAAGCTTTCTTT
TRBD1	15	TRBJ1-4	TRBV27	-	CASSPRGLGEEKLFF	TGTGCCAGCAGTCCTAGGGGGCTGGGGGAGGAAAAACTGTTTTTT
-	18	TRBJ1-2	TRBV6-6	-	CASSYSAGTLRANYGYTF	TGTGCCAGCAGTTACTCGGCAGGAACCCTTAGAGCTAACTATGGCTACACCTTC
-	13	TRBJ2-3	TRBV15	-	CATRAGAMDTQYF	TGTGCCACCCGAGCGGGCGCTATGGATACGCAGTATTTT
-	15	TRBJ2-7	TRBV9	few	CASSVAPDTFYEQYF	TGTGCCAGCAGCGTAGCCCCGGACACCTTCTACGAGCAGTACTTC
TRBD2	15	TRBJ2-5	TRBV20-1	many	CSARELAGTQETQYF	TGCAGTGCTAGAGAGTTAGCGGGGACCCAAGAGACCCAGTACTTC
TRBD1	17	TRBJ1-1	TRBV3-1	many	CASRKGTGAWMNTEAFF	TGTGCCAGCAGGAAAGGGACAGGGGCTTGGATGAACACTGAAGCTTTCTTT
-	12	TRBJ1-1	TRBV30	few	CAWSAESTEAFF	TGTGCCTGGAGTGCCGAGAGCACTGAAGCTTTCTTT
-	14	TRBJ2-4	TRBV28	many	CASREQGGKNIQYF	TGTGCCAGCAGGGAACAAGGGGGCAAAAACATTCAGTACTTC
-	17	TRBJ2-5	TRBV10-3	few	CAISESYRLAPGETQYF	TGTGCCATCAGTGAGTCTTATAGACTCGCACCAGGGGAGACCCAGTACTTC
-	14	TRBJ1-2	TRBV15	few	CATSRETGRAGYTF	TGTGCCACCAGCAGAGAAACCGGGAGGGCAGGCTACACCTTC
-	18	TRBJ2-5	TRBV29-1	many	CSDLPQGPSPGRQETQYF	TGCAGCGACCTACCTCAGGGGCCATCCCCAGGAAGGCAAGAGACCCAGTACTTC
-	13	TRBJ2-2	TRBV29-1	-	CSVDWVGAGELFF	TGCAGCGTTGATTGGGTGGGGGCCGGGGAGCTGTTTTTT
-	12	TRBJ1-1	TRBV6-1	many	CASSTVNTEAFF	TGTGCCAGCAGTACGGTGAACACTGAAGCTTTCTTT
-	13	TRBJ1-1	TRBV7-6	-	CASSFHRITEAFF	TGTGCCAGCAGCTTTCACAGGATCACTGAAGCTTTCTTT
TRBD1	15	TRBJ2-6	TRBV20-1	-	CSATSGGSGANALTF	TGCAGTGCTACTTCAGGGGGCTCTGGGGCCAACGCCCTGACTTTC
TRBD2	21	TRBJ2-3	TRBV2	-	CASSELASGGLQPGSTDTQYF	TGTGCCAGCAGTGAACTGGCTAGCGGGGGACTGCAACCTGGTAGCACAGATACGCAGTATTTT
TRBD1	15	TRBJ1-2	TRBV3-1	few	CASSQSSDRGPGYTF	TGTGCCAGCAGCCAATCATCGGACAGGGGGCCTGGCTACACCTTC
TRBD1	14	TRBJ1-5	TRBV7-9	many	CASSFTGVGQPQHF	TGTGCCAGCAGCTTTACAGGGGTGGGGCAGCCCCAGCATTTT
-	13	TRBJ1-1	TRBV7-9	-	CASSARGEAEAFF	TGTGCCAGCAGCGCCAGGGGAGAAGCTGAAGCTTTCTTT
-	15	TRBJ1-1	TRBV27	-	CASSLERGVWTEAFF	TGTGCCAGCAGTTTAGAGAGGGGGGTTTGGACTGAAGCTTTCTTT
TRBD1	16	TRBJ1-1	TRBV5-4	few	CASSVEGTGVNTEAFF	TGTGCCAGCAGCGTGGAAGGGACAGGGGTGAACACTGAAGCTTTCTTT
-	15	TRBJ2-2	TRBV24-1	-	CATSDLGGRGGELFF	TGTGCCACCAGTGATTTGGGTGGAAGGGGCGGGGAGCTGTTTTTT
-	13	TRBJ2-5	TRBV20-1	many	CSARDPGKETQYF	TGCAGTGCTAGAGATCCAGGGAAAGAGACCCAGTACTTC
-	14	TRBJ1-1	TRBV6-2/TRBV6-3	many	CASSLLHEGTEAFF	TGTGCCAGCAGCCTCCTGCACGAGGGGACTGAAGCTTTCTTT
-	13	TRBJ2-5	TRBV24-1	-	CATSERGWETQYF	TGTGCCACCAGTGAAAGGGGATGGGAGACCCAGTACTTC
-	17	TRBJ1-2	TRBV20-1	-	CSAKGTFLSQNPYGYTF	TGCAGTGCTAAAGGGACATTCCTTTCCCAGAATCCCTATGGCTATACCTTC
-	13	TRBJ1-2	TRBV29-1	many	CSVSGGGAGGYTF	TGCAGCGTCTCGGGGGGGGGCGCAGGAGGCTACACCTTC
-	14	TRBJ1-3	TRBV5-1	few	CASSSSGDGNTIYF	TGCGCCAGCAGCTCTTCAGGGGACGGAAACACCATATATTTT
-	14	TRBJ1-2	TRBV19	many	CASTPAGRDYGYTF	TGTGCCAGTACCCCGGCGGGTAGGGACTATGGCTACACCTTC
-	17	TRBJ2-3	TRBV13	-	CASSLTRGVLRPDTQYF	TGTGCCAGCAGCCTGACCCGGGGCGTACTTAGGCCAGATACGCAGTATTTT
-	14	TRBJ1-1	TRBV6-5	-	CASSYGRARTEAFF	TGTGCCAGCAGTTACGGTCGGGCTAGGACTGAAGCTTTCTTT
TRBD2	14	TRBJ2-5	TRBV10-3	many	CAISDSGGRETQYF	TGTGCCATCAGTGATAGCGGGGGACGGGAGACCCAGTACTTC
-	15	TRBJ1-1	TRBV6-2/TRBV6-3	-	CASGLSRQTGTEAFF	TGTGCCAGCGGCCTTTCCCGACAAACCGGCACTGAAGCTTTCTTT
-	16	TRBJ2-7	TRBV9	once	CASSVSGQFSSYEQYF	TGTGCCAGCAGCGTATCCGGACAGTTTTCCTCCTACGAGCAGTACTTC
-	18	TRBJ2-7	TRBV7-2	many	CASSWEGISRDKPYEQYF	TGTGCCAGCAGCTGGGAGGGAATATCGCGGGACAAACCCTACGAGCAGTACTTC
-	15	TRBJ2-7	TRBV20-1	-	CSAEQFPPSVWEQYF	TGCAGTGCTGAACAGTTTCCCCCGTCCGTATGGGAGCAGTACTTC
TRBD2	14	TRBJ2-7	TRBV7-2	many	CASSYRAGGGEQYF	TGTGCCAGCAGCTATCGAGCGGGGGGAGGGGAGCAGTACTTC
TRBD2	15	TRBJ2-5	TRBV30	many	CAWTRGGMGQETQYF	TGTGCCTGGACCCGGGGGGGGATGGGCCAAGAGACCCAGTACTTC
-	13	TRBJ1-1	TRBV11-3	many	CASSLEVDTEAFF	TGTGCCAGCAGCTTAGAAGTAGACACTGAAGCTTTCTTT
TRBD1	13	TRBJ1-2	TRBV15	few	CATSPRTGNGYTF	TGTGCCACCAGCCCTCGGACAGGGAACGGCTACACCTTC
-	14	TRBJ2-7	TRBV15	-	CATSRDRREYEQYF	TGTGCCACCAGCAGAGATCGGAGAGAATACGAGCAGTACTTC